The 18 T cell receptor beta chains below come from one sample, sequenced in a study of T cells in Graves' hyperthyroidism and ophthalmopathy (dated by TCRdb to about 2019). Library preparation employed multiplex PCR. The instrument given in TCRdb is Illumina HiSeq 2000. The TCR beta CDR3 regions were amplified from RNA transcripts. The TCR CDR3 was subjected to a first round of RT-PCR using the HTBI primer set and the Qiagen OneStep RT-PCR kit. The public sequencing data were trimmed at Q25 with fastp and processed into clonotypes with MiXCR by TCRdb, which kept only in-frame beta chains. Rows matching on CDR3 protein sequence are summarized as one entry with the most common DNA and genes. In this sample the table shows under 800,000 distinct CDR3 sequences, 14% of which occur a single time. The ten largest make up roughly 10% of the sample. The sequenced sample was blood. These TCRs come from a woman aged 18-30 years with Graves' hyperthyroidism.

The table lists this clonotype with a few counts. The chain combines TRBV20-1 with TRBJ2-3, with 13 nucleotides matching TRBD2. Trimming took 0 bases from V and 4 from J; bases not matched to a gene: 10. Germline CDR1 is DFQATT and CDR2 is SNEGSKA (reference sequence). CDR3 length: 18 amino acids. The CDR3 is CSAREDFGTSGEADTQYF. DNA of the CDR3: TGCAGTGCTAGAGAAGACTTCGGGACTAGCGGGGAAGCAGATACGCAGTATTTT.

This clonotype was seen more than once but under ten times. The chain uses TRBV30 and TRBJ2-3, with D possibly matching TRBD1 (6 bases). This CDR3 comprises 15 residues. Trimming pared 2 bases from V and 3 bases from J, leaving 15 bases between. CDR1 is GTSNPN and CDR2 is SVGIG in the germline V gene (reference sequence). DNA for the CDR3: TGTGCCTGGAGTTTGCCAGGGGTTTGGACAGATACGCAGTATTTT. Protein sequence: CAWSLPGVWTDTQYF.

The chain joins TRBV7-9 to TRBJ2-7; weak D call: TRBD1 (6 bases). The germline gives CDR1 SEHNR, CDR2 FQNEAQ (reference sequence). The CDR3 length is 17 residues. V was trimmed by 5 bases and J by 8 bases, leaving 28 bases between them. CDR3 nucleotides: TGTGCCAGCAGCCCAGCCATCCCAGGGGCGGCCTCCCGGAAGCAGTACTTC. Its protein product is CASSPAIPGAASRKQYF.

The rearrangement uses TRBV4-1 and TRBJ2-5; D is unresolved. V was shortened by 2 bases and J by 4 bases, with 8 bases between the two germline ends. Germline V CDR1 and CDR2: MGHRA, YSYEKL. This CDR3 comprises 13 residues. CDR3 sequence (DNA): TGCGCCAGCAGCCAAACGAGAGGAGAGACCCAGTACTTC. Translating it yields CASSQTRGETQYF.

This chain joins TRBV10-3 and TRBJ2-1; TRBD2 matches at 11 bases. The CDR3 extends over 18 amino acids. Per the germline V gene, CDR1 is ENHRY and CDR2 is SYGVKD. V gave up 3 bases and J gave up 4 bases; unmatched junction bases: 11. This CDR3 is CAISDPGLAGSAYNEQFF. The DNA of the CDR3 is TGTGCCATCAGTGACCCCGGACTAGCGGGTTCGGCTTACAATGAGCAGTTCTTC.

This clonotype was counted many times. The V call is TRBV19, the J call TRBJ2-1; TRBD2 matches 8 bases. CDR3 size: 14 residues. Germline lookup yields CDR1 LNHDA and CDR2 SQIVND (reference sequence). With 11 bases clipped from V and 7 bases from J, the junction kept 13 bases outside the gene matches. CDR3 in DNA: TGTGCCTCCAACCCGGGACTAGGTTTAAATGAGCAGTTCTTC. Translating gives CASNPGLGLNEQFF.

CDR3 residues: CASTPPQTDTQYF. The CDR3 nucleotides read TGTGCCAGCACCCCCCCCCAGACAGATACGCAGTATTTT. The chain couples TRBV7-8 to TRBJ2-3; D gene uncertain. This CDR3 is built from 13 residues. Trimming shortened V by 7 bases and J by 3 bases, and 11 bases separated the two germline ends. From germline, CDR1 is SGHVS and CDR2 FQNEAQ.

The chain couples TRBV29-1 to TRBJ2-3; 7 nucleotides line up with TRBD2. Germline V CDR1 and CDR2: SQVTM, ANQGSEA. Trimming removed 5 bases from V and 3 bases from J; junction bases left unmatched: 5. The CDR3 contains 13 residues. CDR3 nucleotide sequence: TGCAGCGTTAGGACTAGATTTACAGATACGCAGTATTTT. Translation: CSVRTRFTDTQYF.

The rearrangement uses TRBV9 and TRBJ1-1, with D maybe TRBD1 (5 bases). The germline V and J ends were trimmed by 3 bases and 1 base, with 25 bases remaining between them. Germline values: CDR1 SGDLS, CDR2 YYNGEE. The CDR3 runs 19 residues. Here the CDR3 reads CASSGDVPFQPGQNTEAFF. The DNA of the CDR3 is TGTGCCAGCAGCGGCGATGTCCCCTTCCAACCGGGGCAGAACACTGAAGCTTTCTTT.

This clonotype was found a few times. The chain's CDR3 is CASSSFGLAGGRQYF. CDR3 in DNA: TGTGCCAGCAGCTCGTTTGGACTAGCGGGAGGTAGGCAGTACTTC. This rearrangement joins TRBV7-9 to TRBJ2-7, with 14 bases aligning to TRBD2. Germline V gene lookup returns CDR1 SEHNR and CDR2 FQNEAQ (reference sequence). V was pared by 4 bases and J by 9 bases, with 8 bases of the junction left unmatched. This CDR3 contains 15 residues.

This clonotype occurred many times. The chain combines TRBV18 with TRBJ2-7, with TRBD2 matching over 7 bases. Looked up from germline, CDR1 is KGHSH and CDR2 is LQKENI. There are 14 residues in the CDR3. V shed 3 bases and J 7 bases; nucleotides not matched to a gene: 9. The CDR3 sequence: CASSPELARGEQYF. The CDR3 bases are TGTGCCAGCTCACCTGAACTAGCGCGGGGGGAGCAGTACTTC.

The chain has TRBV7-9 and TRBJ2-7; the match to TRBD1 covers 7 bases. CDR3 length: 11 amino acids. The V segment lost 7 bases and the J segment 5 bases; nucleotides outside the gene matches: 2. Per germline, CDR1 SEHNR and CDR2 FQNEAQ (reference sequence). This CDR3 reads CASIQGHEQYF. The CDR3 coding sequence is TGTGCCAGCATACAGGGGCACGAGCAGTACTTC.

This sequence joins TRBV25-1 and TRBJ2-3; D remains unclear. The V gene's germline CDR1 is MGHDK and CDR2 SYGVNS. The V end was cut by 3 bases, the J end by 2 bases, with 6 bases between. The CDR3 spans 13 residues. The DNA of the CDR3 is TGTGCCAGCAGTGACTTCTCCACAGATACGCAGTATTTT. Amino acids: CASSDFSTDTQYF.

This clonotype was seen more than once but under ten times. V usage is TRBV5-4 and J usage is TRBJ1-2; D perhaps matches TRBD1 (6 bases). Trimming cost V 2 bases and J 6 bases, with 17 bases left between them. The CDR3 runs to 15 residues. Germline values: CDR1 SGHNT, CDR2 YYREEE (reference sequence). Here the CDR3 reads CASSFPQQGEDGYTF. The CDR3 coding sequence is TGTGCCAGCAGCTTCCCCCAACAGGGCGAAGATGGCTACACCTTC.

This sequence joins TRBV25-1 and TRBJ1-1; D remains ambiguous. Germline V gene data show CDR1 as MGHDK and CDR2 as SYGVNS. The CDR3 totals 13 residues. The ends were cut back, 0 bases at V and 1 base at J, with 3 bases in the middle. CDR3 coding DNA: TGTGCCAGCAGTGAATACAGGAACACTGAAGCTTTCTTT. Its translation: CASSEYRNTEAFF.

The V call is TRBV4-3, the J call TRBJ2-2; D is unclear. The CDR3 totals 14 residues. Germline lookup yields CDR1 LGHNA and CDR2 YSLEER. Between the trimmed V and J ends, which lost 0 bases and 1 base, there was a span of 3 bases. CDR3 sequence (DNA): TGCGCCAGCAGCCAAGACTTGAACACCGGGGAGCTGTTTTTT. Its protein product is CASSQDLNTGELFF.

The chain recombines TRBV28 with TRBJ1-4; D uncertain. CDR3 length: 14 residues. The V end was cut by 8 bases, the J end by 0 bases, with 10 bases between. Germline CDR1 is MDHEN and CDR2 is SYDVKM. CDR3 DNA: TGTGCCAGCTGCCAACTCTCAACTAATGAAAAACTGTTTTTT. This translates into CASCQLSTNEKLFF. Filled out from reference TRBV28 and TRBJ1-4, the complete variable domain reads DVKVTQSSRYLVKRTGEKVFLECVQDMDHENMFWYRQDPGLGLRLIYFSYDVKMKEKGDIPEGYSVSREKKERFSLILESASTNQTSMYLCASCQLSTNEKLFFGSGTQLSVL.

This clonotype was seen only a few times. This chain connects TRBV18 to TRBJ2-1; weak D call: TRBD2 (5 bases). The V end lost 3 bases, the J end lost 0 bases, and 12 bases lay between the germline ends. Germline V gives CDR1 KGHSH, CDR2 LQKENI. The length of the CDR3 is 16 residues. The CDR3 protein is CASSPLAVSSYNEQFF. The CDR3 bases are TGTGCCAGCTCACCGCTAGCCGTGAGCTCCTACAATGAGCAGTTCTTC.